This T cell receptor (beta chain) comes out of a study of cytomegalovirus exposure and HLA in healthy donors (dated by TCRdb to 2015 to 2018). Study-level background: According to an earlier analysis of several hundred of the donors, 200 million or so T cells yielded 117 million unique TCR beta sequences and 276 Gb of sequence data. Approximately 300 gigabases of sequencing data and some 85 million unique TCR sequences were included in an early release covering about 620 HLA-typed donors. Of the roughly 410 genotyped donors, 75% to 85% were placed in the genetic ancestry cluster associated with self-reported Caucasian donors. The study aimed to test whether cataloging public T cell receptors could reveal signatures of past pathogen exposure. Using immunosequencing, the study profiled T cell repertoires from approximately 700 subjects and related those repertoires to cytomegalovirus serostatus. A separate validation cohort of about 110 different subjects was used in addition to the approximately 700-subject first cohort. The study combined high-throughput TCR immunosequencing, statistical association of individual TCRs with disease status, and machine learning to predict cytomegalovirus infection status. To study patterns of TCR occurrence, a later analysis re-analyzed previously published TCR beta repertoires from hundreds of donors and added high-resolution HLA genotyping. In the later analysis, no new phenotypic data were used to find candidate immune exposures; instead, reliance was placed on TCR beta sequences and their occurrence across donors. An earlier analysis of 587 of the donors used high-throughput TCR beta sequencing to judge whether each TCR beta V gene segment behaved as functional or pseudogenic. Donor age, sex, ethnicity and CMV serostatus were collected together with the repertoire data. A later genetic analysis used genome-wide SNP genotypes for about 60% of the roughly 700 donors, treating that subset as a discovery cohort. Every discovery cohort repertoire had been produced on one sequencing platform. Class I and class II HLA loci were covered by the typing at four-digit resolution. The number of donors typed differed by locus, with about 629-630 for A, B, C, DRB1 and DQB1, over 500 for DQA1, 606 for DPA1, and around 460 for DPB1. Four to six DR-DQ haplotypes were handled as single units for association and clustering, since linkage in the cohort was strong. Among about 400 genotyped donors of the cohort, an average of around 250,000 unique TCR beta nucleotide sequences was sequenced per donor, of which about 19% were non-productive.

In total, approximately 690 healthy bone marrow donors made up the cohort. Cohort members were all nominally healthy when sampled, although unrecorded immune exposures were likely present. The donor was CMV seronegative and was included in the group of a few hundred seronegative cohort members. Every donor gave a peripheral blood sample, and the peripheral blood mononuclear cells from that sample were used for TCR beta sequencing. Genomic DNA was extracted from the blood cell samples with the Qiagen DNeasy Blood Extraction Kit. As encoded in the germline V gene, CDR1 is MDHEN while CDR2 is SYDVKM. The CDR3 sequence holds 14 residues, the cysteine and phenylalanine included. This entry keeps only the CDR3 DNA: 42 bases, framed from base 1. Trimming removed 7 bases from V and 0 bases from J; the gene matches leave 5 bases unexplained. The library was made by the immunoSEQ multiplex PCR assay. The multiplex PCR relied on a mix of 60 forward primers for TCR Vbeta segments and 13 reverse primers for TCR Jbeta segments. A multiplex PCR assay on genomic DNA amplified the CDR3 region of rearranged TCR beta genes. The amplified TCR beta libraries were sequenced on the Illumina HiSeq System as 87-base-pair reads. As for the original processing: A later analysis tallied tens of millions of unique TCR beta chains across the 650 to 750 repertoires, and some 12 million of those chains were shared by two or more donors. Raw reads were error-corrected and collapsed into unique sequences by a nearest-neighbor algorithm in which closely related sequences were merged to remove PCR and sequencing errors. CDR3 sequences were aligned to IMGT reference sequences to assign V, D and J gene segments. For a sequence to be retained, a match of at least six nucleotides was required to both a V gene segment and a J gene segment. Rearrangements were called productive when the CDR3 lacked stop codons and stayed in frame with V and J; all others were non-productive. Following IMGT convention, CDR3 was defined as the stretch from the second conserved V-encoded cysteine up to the conserved J-encoded phenylalanine. In an earlier analysis of roughly 610 of the donors, sequences lacking an unambiguous match to a single V gene segment were excluded. An earlier analysis of several hundred of the donors called V segments functional above 56.7% productive rearrangements and segregating when the between-donor standard deviation exceeded 5%. A statistical classification framework was built for diagnosing cytomegalovirus status from the catalog of TCR beta chain sequences. A later analysis assigned V and J genes by comparing TCR nucleotide sequences with IMGT/GENE-DB human TR gene sequences. Using the TCRdist pipeline, a later analysis assigned CDR3 sequences along with most-parsimonious VDJ recombination scenarios. In a later analysis, every TCR beta chain was defined by the combination of its CDR3 amino acid sequence and its V-gene family, and reads without a unique V-gene family were dropped. To address suspected cross-contamination and a sequencing artifact, a later analysis removed approximately 590 highly shared, low-generation-probability nucleotide sequences. In a later analysis, a clonal expansion index was calculated for each public chain from normalized within-repertoire ranks of inferred template counts. In a later analysis, generation probabilities were computed with a VDJ recombination model fitted to out-of-frame rearrangements, and the resulting probabilities were checked against IGoR. In a later analysis, TCR-TCR, TCR-HLA and TCR-CMV co-occurrence was scored with hypergeometric tests, and a repertoire-size bias correction was applied to TCR pairs. In a later analysis, false discovery rates were estimated by permuting HLA or CMV assignments 20 times. In a later analysis, co-occurring TCRs were grouped using DBSCAN, and TCRdist sequence similarity was added for clustering within HLA-allele-positive subsets. Co-occurrence clustering excluded repertoires with fewer than 30,000 or more than 120,000 public chains, plus five with anomalous nucleotide sharing. Drawn from immuneACCESS, this table holds only the in-frame rearrangements with V and J called that TCRdb kept. Clones are partly lost; checked studies trace under half to an unresolved V gene and leave the rest unexplained. Clone size and the V and J calls come from that table; the DNA yielded D and trimming. The table kept for this sample lists some 130,000 clones. The ten largest clonotypes hold about 1.7% of the sample.

Notes on this clone: The antigen this receptor binds is unknown.

The research as a whole found: In both the original and validation cohorts, the classifier was reported to diagnose cytomegalovirus status with high specificity and sensitivity. It was suggested by the authors that the approach could potentially be generalized to other disease states and immunological phenotypes. According to a later analysis, parvovirus B19, influenza, CMV and Epstein-Barr virus appeared linked to several top co-occurrence clusters. Some IMGT-functional V segments, including TRBV6-2 and TRBV6-3, could not be distinguished by the 87-base-pair reads and were therefore excluded. Linkage disequilibrium might explain the correlated functional status among segregating V segments, but an unknown experimental factor could not be ruled out. Because counts were too low, 15 to 20 rarely observed V segments, including chromosome 9 orphons, were excluded from the earlier analysis of fewer than 650 of the donors. A further reported finding was that TCR beta sequences accurately predicted the HLA-A and HLA-B alleles for most subjects in the first cohort. Strong co-occurrence of HLA alleles, especially DR and DQ, made assigning TCR associations to individual alleles difficult. The sequencing pipeline was judged likely to have produced a cluster of highly shared sequence variants as a technical artifact. While some public TCRs were present in many individuals, most TCR sequences turned up only very rarely across donors. Only TCR beta chains were sequenced in this cohort, and the absence of alpha or paired-chain data limited detectable features. Compared with the approximately 670-donor mean, donors in an Asian-associated ancestry cluster had fewer N-insertions in productive TCRs, according to a later genetic analysis. For the cohort, immune exposure information was limited to CMV serostatus. According to a later analysis, TCR association rates differed among HLA loci, with DRB1 alleles showing the most associated TCRs and HLA-C alleles showing the fewest. A total of fewer than 200 TCR beta chains were listed by the study as associated with cytomegalovirus. A later analysis found that HLA-associated TCR beta chains were more clonally expanded and had lower generation probabilities than equally common non-associated chains. Three of the identified cytomegalovirus-associated TCR beta chains were confirmed in vitro to be specific for cytomegalovirus antigens. A later genetic analysis associated a missense DCLRE1C variant with V-gene and J-gene trimming of TCR beta chains, and an independent cohort replicated the association. In a later analysis, about 16,000 TCR beta sequences were associated with specific HLA alleles at a false discovery rate of 0.05. According to a later analysis, most CMV-associated TCR beta chains appeared to be HLA-restricted, and the HLA associations seemed to be driven largely by CMV exposure. Because HLA typing was missing for some donors at each locus, association tests included only the typed subset. An earlier analysis of approximately 600 of the donors showed that most TCR beta V segments appeared in productive rearrangements either about 87% or about 30% of the time, which broadly matched IMGT annotations. Sequencing depth was assumed to be roughly uniform across donors in the presence/absence analyses, though that assumption may not hold.

Sequencing was performed on PBMCs. The chain employs TRBV28 and TRBJ2-7; 8 central bases correspond to TRBD2. The clonotype originates from a man aged 18 to 30 in good health and CMV-seronegative. The CDR3 in this case is CASKVAGSSYEQYF. Read as DNA, the sequence is TGTGCCAGCAAAGTAGCGGGGTCCTCCTACGAGCAGTACTTC.